A single sample gave rise to the 15 T cell receptor beta chains below, sequenced in a study of cytomegalovirus exposure and HLA in healthy donors. Use of 60 Vbeta and 13 Jbeta primers characterized the PCR. TCRdb keeps only in-frame clones here, not all; method: immunoSEQ multiplex PCR. The data show about 300,000 clones, 86% seen once. The source material was PBMCs. The receptors shown here come from a man in his forties in good health and CMV-seropositive.

In its sample, this clone was seen a few times. This chain joins TRBV7-9 and TRBJ2-2; 9 nucleotides align to TRBD2. Germline V gene lookup returns CDR1 SEHNR and CDR2 FQNEAQ (reference sequence). The trim removed 5 bases at V and 7 bases at J, leaving 11 bases unmatched. This CDR3 has 16 residues. DNA for the CDR3: TGTGCCAGCAGCGGTCGGTTAGCGGGAGTTTTCGGGGAGCTGTTTTTT. Translated: CASSGRLAGVFGELFF.

The CDR3 sequence is CASSSPDRDYYGYTF. The CDR3 nucleotides read TGTGCCAGCAGTTCTCCGGACAGGGATTACTATGGCTACACCTTC. The chain is built from TRBV28 and TRBJ1-2; 8 bases agree with TRBD1. The trim removed 4 bases at V and 3 bases at J, leaving 7 bases unmatched. The CDR3 runs 15 residues. Per the germline V gene, CDR1 is MDHEN and CDR2 is SYDVKM.

The rearrangement links TRBV6-5 to TRBJ2-2; the D gene is possibly TRBD1 (5 bases). V lost 4 bases, J lost 4 bases, and 7 bases lay in between. The CDR3 length is 13 residues. Germline assignment: CDR1 MNHEY and CDR2 SVGAGI. CDR3 bases: TGTGCCAGCAGTTGGCAGGGCACCGGGGAGCTGTTTTTT. Translation gives CASSWQGTGELFF.

The V and J genes are TRBV30 and TRBJ2-7, with 10 bases aligning to TRBD1. CDR1 and CDR2 (germline): GTSNPN, SVGIG (reference sequence). V lost 5 bases, J lost 3 bases, and 7 bases stayed unmatched. The CDR3 runs to 14 residues. The CDR3 protein is CAWSGDRGIYEQYF. The CDR3 DNA reads as TGTGCCTGGTCAGGGGACAGGGGTATCTACGAGCAGTACTTC. The entire variable domain, with the rest obtained from reference TRBV30 and TRBJ2-7, is as follows: SQTIHQWPATLVQPVGSPLSLECTVEGTSNPNLYWYRQAAGRGLQLLFYSVGIGQISSEVPQNLSASRPQDRQFILSSKKLLLSDSGFYLCAWSGDRGIYEQYFGPGTRLTVT.

The chain carries TRBV7-6 and TRBJ2-1; D unclear. Germline V gene data show CDR1 as SGHVS and CDR2 as FNYEAQ. CDR3 length equals 14 residues. V dropped 6 bases and J dropped 8 bases, with 17 bases sitting between them. This chain's CDR3 is CASRPLDLLDEQFF. Here the CDR3 DNA reads TGTGCCAGCAGACCCCTAGATCTCCTAGATGAGCAGTTCTTC.

J is TRBJ1-2 and V is TRBV6-4; D gene unclear. The V and J ends lost 4 bases and 4 bases respectively, with 10 bases between them. Germline lookup yields CDR1 MRHNA and CDR2 SNTAGT. The CDR3 has 13 amino acids. CDR3 bases: TGTGCCAGCAGTGCTGAGGTGGGCTATGGCTACACCTTC. Encoded protein: CASSAEVGYGYTF.

The chain uses TRBV10-2 and TRBJ2-3, with 12 bases aligning to TRBD2. V was clipped by 3 bases and J by 4 bases; unmatched bases: 8. This CDR3 contains 17 residues. Germline V gene lookup returns CDR1 WSHSY and CDR2 SAAADI. Written as DNA, the CDR3 is TGCGCCAGCAGTGAATTCGCTAGCGGGAGGGGCGCAGATACGCAGTATTTT. Protein: CASSEFASGRGADTQYF.

As regards this clone: Other DNA sequences in this specimen translate into the identical CDR3. The gene calls are TRBV5-1 and TRBJ1-1; TRBD1 might be the D (6 bases). Germline CDR1 reads SGHRS; CDR2 reads YFSETQ. Trimming took 4 bases from V and 5 from J, leaving 12 bases between them. CDR3 size: 13 residues. CDR3 sequence reads: CASSLTGNTEAFF. The DNA for the CDR3 is TGCGCCAGCAGCCTTACAGGGAATACTGAAGCTTTCTTT.

The chain combines TRBV2 with TRBJ2-3; TRBD2 matches at 7 bases. Germline values: CDR1 SNHLY, CDR2 FYNNEI. The CDR3 consists of 13 residues. The junction had 6 bases not matched to a gene; V was cut back by 6 bases and J by 6 bases. The CDR3 protein is CASRAGVVDTQYF. DNA for the CDR3: TGTGCCAGCAGGGCGGGAGTAGTTGATACGCAGTATTTT.

The chain carries TRBV2 and TRBJ2-7; D might be TRBD2 (5 bases). Germline loops: CDR1 SNHLY, CDR2 FYNNEI. This CDR3 comprises 17 residues. Trimming took 1 base from V and 2 from J, leaving 18 bases between them. CDR3 nucleotides: TGTGCCAGCAGTGAAGAGAGGAGGTCCTTCGAGGCCTACGAGCAGTACTTC. Amino acids: CASSEERRSFEAYEQYF. Supplemented by reference TRBV2 and TRBJ2-7, the full variable domain reads EPEVTQTPSHQVTQMGQEVILRCVPISNHLYFYWYRQILGQKVEFLVSFYNNEISEKSEIFDDQFSVERPDGSNFTLKIRSTKLEDSAMYFCASSEERRSFEAYEQYFGPGTRLTVT.

Here the CDR3 DNA reads TGTGCCATCTCGGGGAGGGCGAAAGATACGCAGTATTTT. It is translated as CAISGRAKDTQYF. This chain connects TRBV28 to TRBJ2-3, with 7 bases identical to TRBD2. The CDR3 sequence is 13 residues long. After removal of 10 bases from V and 5 bases from J, the junction contained 9 bases not matched to a gene. CDR1 and CDR2 from the germline V gene are MDHEN and SYDVKM.

This chain links TRBV6-5 with TRBJ1-2; 7 bases match TRBD1. Germline CDR1 is MNHEY and CDR2 is SVGAGI. This CDR3 spans 14 amino acids. V shed 6 bases, J shed 5 bases, and the junction held 9 bases outside the gene matches. This CDR3 reads CASRLQGNWYGYTF. The CDR3, as DNA: TGTGCCAGCAGGCTACAGGGGAATTGGTATGGCTACACCTTC.

V usage is TRBV5-1 and J usage is TRBJ2-7, with TRBD2 matching over 7 bases. The CDR3 extends over 14 amino acids. V was clipped by 2 bases and J by 3 bases; unmatched bases: 5. CDR1 SGHRS and CDR2 YFSETQ come from the germline V gene. CDR3 residues: CASSFGWGGYEQYF. Written as DNA, the CDR3 is TGCGCCAGCAGCTTTGGTTGGGGGGGCTACGAGCAGTACTTC.

The chain couples TRBV27 to TRBJ2-7; 7 positions match TRBD2. This CDR3 is built from 15 residues. CDR1 is MNHEY, CDR2 SMNVEV, per germline (reference sequence). Trimming cost V 4 bases and J 3 bases; bases outside gene matches: 9. DNA of the CDR3: TGTGCCAGCAGTTCCCCCAGGACTAGTGTCTACGAGCAGTACTTC. Protein: CASSSPRTSVYEQYF.

On this clone: Germline is not matched at one junction end, which may reflect a read error. The chain has TRBV7-6 and TRBJ2-3; D gene uncertain. CDR3 length: 15 amino acids. Germline CDR1 and CDR2: SGHVS and FNYEAQ. The CDR3 DNA sequence: TGTGCCAGCAGCTTAAGGTCGGGTAGCAGAGATACGCAGTATTTT. Translating it yields CASSLRSGSRDTQYF.